Listed below are T cell receptor beta chains from one sample, sequenced in a study of response to subunit inactivated influenza vaccine. TCRdb used MiXCR to reprocess the RT-PCR reads, holding one entry per CDR3 protein. The table lists about 700,000 distinct CDR3 sequences, approximately 14% of them singletons. The sample was PBMCs from blood, taken about 12 days after vaccination. The source is a man over 45 who received an inactivated influenza vaccine. Both conserved end residues are part of each CDR3. Fields, in order: clone size, D gene, V gene, J gene, CDR3 DNA, CDR3 protein. The D gene is left open where the match is weak. Expanded clones get a size class; other rows say once, few or many, or leave the size out.

>NA|TRBD1|TRBV20-1|TRBJ2-7
TGCAGTGCTATCAGGACAGGGGCCCCCTACGAGCAGTACTTC
CSAIRTGAPYEQYF
>few|NA|TRBV12-3/TRBV12-4|TRBJ2-1
TGTGCCAGCAGTCTCGGGGGGCCTGCCGTCAATGAGCAGTTCTTC
CASSLGGPAVNEQFF
>few|NA|TRBV7-7|TRBJ2-3
TGTGCCAGCAGCGCCCAGAATACCGGTACAGATACGCAGTATTTT
CASSAQNTGTDTQYF
>NA|NA|TRBV11-2|TRBJ2-7
TGTGCCAGCAGCCGCCAGGGCAGTCCAATGACCTACGAGCAGTACTTC
CASSRQGSPMTYEQYF
>few|NA|TRBV18|TRBJ2-7
TGTGCCAGCTCACCACGGCAGGGACCCTCCTACGAGCAGTACTTC
CASSPRQGPSYEQYF
>NA|NA|TRBV24-1|TRBJ2-3
TGTGCCACCAGTGACCCGCTAGATACGCAGTATTTT
CATSDPLDTQYF
>few|TRBD2|TRBV10-3|TRBJ2-7
TGTGCCGTAACTAGCGGGAGTCGCTACGAGCAGTACTTC
CAVTSGSRYEQYF
>few|TRBD2|TRBV27|TRBJ2-7
TGTGCCAGCAGTTTAAGCGGGAGGTGCCAGCAGTACTTC
CASSLSGRCQQYF
>NA|TRBD1|TRBV10-3|TRBJ1-1
TGTGCCATCAGTGAGCTCGGGACAGGGCGGAACACTGAAGCTTTCTTT
CAISELGTGRNTEAFF
>NA|NA|TRBV5-1|TRBJ1-1
TGCGCCAGCAGCTTGGAAGGGATGAACACTGAAGTTTTCTTT
CASSLEGMNTEVFF
>few|TRBD2|TRBV4-1|TRBJ2-3
TGCGCCAGCAGCCAAGACCGGGGGGGGGCCAGCACAGATACGCAGTATTTT
CASSQDRGGASTDTQYF
>NA|TRBD2|TRBV7-3|TRBJ2-1
TGTGCCAGCAGCGACGGACTAGGCAATGAGCAGTTCTTC
CASSDGLGNEQFF
>NA|NA|TRBV6-1|TRBJ1-2
TGTGCCAGCAGTCAGTACAGGGAGGCTAACTATGGCTACACCTTC
CASSQYREANYGYTF
>many|NA|TRBV7-2|TRBJ2-5
TGTGCCAGCAGCTTAGCGGTCAATACGGTCATGACCCAGTACTTC
CASSLAVNTVMTQYF
>few|TRBD2|TRBV7-2|TRBJ2-2
TGTGCCGGCGCCCCTCTAGCGGGGGTCATCACCGGGGAGCTGTTTTTT
CAGAPLAGVITGELFF
>NA|TRBD1|TRBV29-1|TRBJ2-1
TGCAGCGGGGGGGGACAGGGGTTTAGTGAGCAGTTCTTC
CSGGGQGFSEQFF
>many|TRBD2|TRBV25-1|TRBJ2-7
TGTGCCAGCAGTGAACCCACCGGGACTAGCGCTTACGAGCAGTACTTC
CASSEPTGTSAYEQYF
>few|TRBD1|TRBV6-6|TRBJ1-1
TGTGCCAGCAGTTGGACAGGGGCTGAAGCTTTCTTT
CASSWTGAEAFF
>many|NA|TRBV19|TRBJ2-5
TGTGCCAGTAGTATAGCGAGACGTCATCAAGAGACCCAGTACTTC
CASSIARRHQETQYF
>NA|NA|TRBV9|TRBJ2-2
TGTGCCAGCAGCGCTTACCTTAGCGGAGGAAGCACCGGGGAGCTGTTTTTT
CASSAYLSGGSTGELFF
>NA|NA|TRBV6-2/TRBV6-3|TRBJ2-7
TGTGCCAGCAGTTCGCAGGAGTTGGGGTCCTACGAGCAGTACTTC
CASSSQELGSYEQYF
>NA|NA|TRBV12-3/TRBV12-4|TRBJ1-1
TGTGCCAGCAGTTTCCGCGGAGGGGGCACTGAAGCTTTCTTT
CASSFRGGGTEAFF
>NA|NA|TRBV20-1|TRBJ2-1
TGCAGTGCTAGATCCCCACAGTACAATGAGCAGTTCTTC
CSARSPQYNEQFF
>few|NA|TRBV15|TRBJ2-1
TGTGCCACCAGCACCACGCCCGGGGTCGGTGAGCAGTTCTTC
CATSTTPGVGEQFF
>NA|TRBD1|TRBV10-3|TRBJ1-1
TGTGCCATCAGTGAGTTTTACAGGGGCGGTCTGAACACTGAAGCTTTCTTT
CAISEFYRGGLNTEAFF
>few|NA|TRBV7-2|TRBJ2-1
TGTGCCAGCAGCTTAGCCTCTCTCGGTTACAATGAGCAGTTCTTC
CASSLASLGYNEQFF
>few|NA|TRBV28|TRBJ2-1
TGTGCCAGCGGGCAGGAGGGGGGGAGGGCCTCCTACAATGAGCAGTTCTTC
CASGQEGGRASYNEQFF
>few|NA|TRBV16|TRBJ1-4
TGTGCCAGCAGTAAGAGCTACAGGGAGAATGAAAAACTGTTTTTT
CASSKSYRENEKLFF
>many|NA|TRBV12-3/TRBV12-4|TRBJ2-3
TGTGCCAGCAGTCCAGGGGCAGGGTTCCAAGTCCCAGATACGCAGTATTTT
CASSPGAGFQVPDTQYF
>NA|NA|TRBV12-3/TRBV12-4|TRBJ2-5
TGTGCCAGCAGTTCGGGCCCGCTGAGAGAGACCCAGTACTTC
CASSSGPLRETQYF
>NA|NA|TRBV29-1|TRBJ2-7
TGCAGCGTCCGGGGAGTGGAAGAGCAGTACTTC
CSVRGVEEQYF
>NA|NA|TRBV29-1|TRBJ2-5
TGCAGCGCAAGACCCATTGACAACCAAGAGACCCAGTACTTC
CSARPIDNQETQYF
>many|NA|TRBV7-9|TRBJ2-7
TGTGCCAGCAGCCCGCTACGTTTTGGCTACGAGCAGTACTTC
CASSPLRFGYEQYF
>few|NA|TRBV28|TRBJ2-7
TGTGCCAGCAGTCAAACAGGCGCGCAGTACTTC
CASSQTGAQYF
>NA|TRBD1|TRBV7-9|TRBJ2-7
TGTGCCAGCAGCGGGACCCGGGACAGGGGCTACGAGCAGTACTTC
CASSGTRDRGYEQYF
>few|NA|TRBV6-1|TRBJ2-7
TGTGCCAGCAGCCTCGGGAGTCCCCCATCCTACGAGCAGTACTTC
CASSLGSPPSYEQYF
>NA|NA|TRBV6-2/TRBV6-3|TRBJ2-7
TGTGCCAGCATGAACAGGGTGTACCTCTACGAGCAGTACTTC
CASMNRVYLYEQYF
>NA|TRBD1|TRBV28|TRBJ2-7
TGTGCCACCGGACAGGTCCGCGAGCAGTACTTC
CATGQVREQYF
>NA|NA|TRBV6-6|TRBJ1-5
TGTGCAGGGGGACCAGAAGGCAATCAGCCCCAGCATTTT
CAGGPEGNQPQHF
>many|NA|TRBV7-8|TRBJ2-1
TGTGCCAGCAGCTTAGATGGGGGCGGGTTCGATGAGCAGTTCTTC
CASSLDGGGFDEQFF
>NA|NA|TRBV28|TRBJ2-7
TGTGCCAGCAGTTTGCATCTTTACGAGCAGTACTTC
CASSLHLYEQYF